This record looks at one TCR beta chain sequence and its context. The entry originates in a study of cytomegalovirus exposure and HLA in healthy donors. PCR amplification relied on 60 Vbeta primers (plus 13 Jbeta primers). In the study's own analysis: In a later analysis, the count reached roughly 80 million unique TCR beta chains, with roughly 12 million shared. Method: immunoSEQ multiplex PCR; TCRdb's copy keeps in-frame clones and lacks some. Clone size and the V and J calls come from that table; the DNA yielded D and trimming. Of about 82,000 clones in the sample, less than 80% were seen once. Germline V CDR1 and CDR2: SGHVS, FNYEAQ. V lost 0 bases, J lost 4 bases, and 5 bases stayed unmatched. The CDR3 spans 16 residues.

The sequenced sample consisted of PBMCs. The sequence came from a man aged 25-40 years in good health and CMV-seropositive. This chain uses TRBV7-6 with TRBJ2-1, with 8 bases lining up with TRBD2. In nucleotides, the CDR3 is TGTGCCAGCAGCTTAGCGGGCGGGGGGCCTTACAATGAGCAGTTCTTC. It yields the protein CASSLAGGGPYNEQFF.